One sample yielded the 10 T cell receptor beta chains listed below, sequenced in a study of long-term antiretroviral therapy in people with HIV. This was the immunoSEQ v3.0 assay at survey level. Assay used: immunoSEQ multiplex PCR; TCRdb lists only in-frame clones, some missing. The data contain 30,000 or so clones, approximately 87% of them singletons. Material: unsorted PBMCs, obtained 0.5 years after starting antiretroviral therapy. These receptors all stem from a woman aged 18-29 years with HIV.

The rearrangement uses TRBV15 and TRBJ2-1; the D is unclear. The V end lost 1 base, the J end lost 3 bases, and 7 bases lay between the germline ends. There are 14 residues in the CDR3. From germline, CDR1 is LNHNV and CDR2 YYDKDF (reference sequence). The chain's CDR3 is CATSRVLGYNEQFF. For the CDR3, the DNA is TGTGCCACCAGCAGAGTTTTAGGCTACAATGAGCAGTTCTTC.

The V and J genes are TRBV19 and TRBJ2-3, with 7 nucleotides matching TRBD1. Germline V lookup: CDR1 LNHDA, CDR2 SQIVND (reference sequence). The CDR3 has 13 amino acids. With 7 bases clipped from V and 1 base from J, the junction kept 2 bases outside the gene matches. The CDR3 coding sequence is TGTGCCAGTAAAACAGGGGGCACAGATACGCAGTATTTT. Encoded protein: CASKTGGTDTQYF.

The chain couples TRBV5-4 to TRBJ1-1; D ambiguous. The CDR3 is made up of 11 amino acids. Germline V gene lookup returns CDR1 SGHNT and CDR2 YYREEE (reference sequence). V shed 4 bases and J shed 0 bases, with 1 base lying between them. The CDR3 DNA sequence: TGTGCCAGCAGCATGAACACTGAAGCTTTCTTT. Translated: CASSMNTEAFF. Together with reference TRBV5-4 and TRBJ1-1, the CDR3 gives the full variable domain: ETGVTQSPTHLIKTRGQQVTLRCSSQSGHNTVSWYQQALGQGPQFIFQYYREEENGRGNFPPRFSGLQFPNYSSELNVNALELDDSALYLCASSMNTEAFFGQGTRLTVV.

The rearrangement uses TRBV28 and TRBJ2-7; D is possibly TRBD2 (5 bases). The V gene lost 7 bases and the J gene lost 2 bases, with 18 bases spanning the gap. Looked up from germline, CDR1 is MDHEN and CDR2 is SYDVKM. The CDR3 runs to 15 residues. CDR3 sequence (DNA): TGTGCCAGCACCGGCCCCCGGACTGCAACCTACGAGCAGTACTTC. Its translation is CASTGPRTATYEQYF.

This sequence joins TRBV7-2 and TRBJ1-1; D gene unclear. Germline CDR1 is SGHTA and CDR2 is FQGNSA. The CDR3 runs to 14 residues. The V gene lost 1 base and the J gene lost 5 bases, with 11 bases spanning the gap. The CDR3, as DNA: TGTGCCAGCAGCTTAGTGGTCCAATTAACTGAAGCTTTCTTT. It encodes CASSLVVQLTEAFF.

The chain carries TRBV7-8 and TRBJ2-7; tentative D call: TRBD1 (5 bases). V lost 1 base to trimming and J lost 2 bases, with 9 bases between them. This CDR3 has 14 amino acids. CDR1 and CDR2 from the germline V gene are SGHVS and FQNEAQ. Here the CDR3 DNA reads TGTGCCAGCAGCTTAGTGGACACCACCTACGAGCAGTACTTC. Its translation: CASSLVDTTYEQYF.

The chain joins TRBV21-1 to TRBJ1-5. TRBV21-1 is a pseudogene. This CDR3 has 12 residues. The CDR3 region has the DNA TGTGCCAGCAGCAAAGTCAATCAGCCCCAGCATTTT. Its protein is CASSKVNQPQHF.

The chain combines TRBV4-3 with TRBJ2-6; 7 bases are a match to TRBD1. The V gene end was trimmed by 0 bases and the J gene end by 0 bases; junction bases not matched to a gene: 8. Looked up from germline, CDR1 is LGHNA and CDR2 is YSLEER. The CDR3 sequence is 19 residues long. The CDR3 DNA is TGCGCCAGCAGCCAAGATTACAGGGGTTCCCTCTCTGGGGCCAACGTCCTGACTTTC. It encodes CASSQDYRGSLSGANVLTF.

The genes are TRBV7-2 and TRBJ1-2, with 7 positions matching TRBD1. The CDR3 covers 11 residues. V lost 8 bases, J lost 8 bases, and 5 bases stayed unmatched. Germline lookup yields CDR1 SGHTA and CDR2 FQGNSA. In DNA form, the CDR3 reads TGTGCCAGCGACCAGGGGGACGGCTACACCTTC. Translating it yields CASDQGDGYTF.

The rearrangement uses TRBV7-2 and TRBJ2-1; tentatively, D is TRBD2 (7 bases). The V end was cut by 2 bases, the J end by 2 bases, with 13 bases between. There are 16 residues in the CDR3. Germline V lookup: CDR1 SGHTA, CDR2 FQGNSA. For the CDR3, the DNA is TGTGCCAGCAGCTTAAAAGGGGGACTAACCTACAATGAGCAGTTCTTC. Translation: CASSLKGGLTYNEQFF.